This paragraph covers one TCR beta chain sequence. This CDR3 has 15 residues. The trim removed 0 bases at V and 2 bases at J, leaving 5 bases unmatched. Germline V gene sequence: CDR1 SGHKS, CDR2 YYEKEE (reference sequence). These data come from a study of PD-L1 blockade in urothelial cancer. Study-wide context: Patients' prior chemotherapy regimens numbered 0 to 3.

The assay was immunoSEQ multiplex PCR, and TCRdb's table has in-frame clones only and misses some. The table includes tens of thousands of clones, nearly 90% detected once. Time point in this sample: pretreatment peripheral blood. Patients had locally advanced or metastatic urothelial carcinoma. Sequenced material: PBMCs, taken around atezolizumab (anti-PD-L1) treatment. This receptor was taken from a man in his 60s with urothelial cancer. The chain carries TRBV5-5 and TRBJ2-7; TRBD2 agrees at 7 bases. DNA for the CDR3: TGTGCCAGCAGCTTGGTTGCGGGGACTACCTACGAGCAGTACTTC. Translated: CASSLVAGTTYEQYF.